This T cell receptor (beta chain) was profiled in a study of blood T cell repertoires in COVID-19. Profiling relied on immunoSEQ multiplex PCR, and the TCRdb table lists in-frame clones only, not all of them. The sample consists of 40,000 to 55,000 clones, around 90% of them appearing once. The CDR3 contains 15 residues. V shed 3 bases and J 1 base; nucleotides not matched to a gene: 4. The germline CDR1 and CDR2 sequences are SGHDT and YYEEEE. The sequence was collected from a man aged 45-60 years with COVID-19, enrolled during active disease. V usage is TRBV5-6 and J usage is TRBJ2-3; TRBD1 agrees at 8 bases. Sequencing input: peripheral blood. The CDR3 region is CASSWTGQGTDTQYF. The CDR3 nucleotides are TGTGCCAGCAGCTGGACGGGACAGGGCACAGATACGCAGTATTTT.